This T cell receptor (beta chain) was identified in a study of shared clonotypes between healthy human individuals. Turning to this clone: Its target is not known.

Assay used: immunoSEQ multiplex PCR; TCRdb lists only in-frame clones, some missing. The profile shows about 1.5 million clones, 98% of them singletons. Germline V gives CDR1 SGHRS, CDR2 YFSETQ. The CDR3 covers 14 residues. V was clipped by 2 bases and J by 1 base, with 9 bases between them. Whole-study results and caveats: Tissues were not sampled, only blood, and their repertoires likely differ.

Sequenced sample: naive CD4+ T cells sorted from blood. The subset here: CD45RA+ positively selected. The origin of this receptor is a man aged 25-40 years in good health. This chain joins TRBV5-1 and TRBJ2-5; D ambiguous. The CDR3 loop is CASSFLPGQETQYF. The CDR3 bases are TGCGCCAGCAGCTTTCTTCCAGGCCAAGAGACCCAGTACTTC.